The 3 T cell receptor beta chains below were found in one sample sequenced in a study of T cell repertoires in cytomegalovirus infection. TCRdb re-called the reads with MiXCR, one entry per CDR3 protein. The sample shows approximately 110,000 distinct CDR3 sequences, over 30% of them seen only once. The antigens for these receptors are not known. Source: CD8+ T cells from cultured PBMCs, taken from culture after CMV antigen stimulation. The receptors were sampled from a human donor in good health (CMV status not recorded). Some clones in this sample may be carry-over from other donors' samples.

This chain's CDR3 is CASSLERGRPEAFF. In DNA, the CDR3 is TGTGCCAGCAGCTTAGAGCGGGGTCGGCCTGAAGCTTTCTTT. The chain has TRBV7-8 and TRBJ1-1, with D unclear. The CDR3 loop spans 14 amino acids. V lost 1 base and J 6 bases, leaving 12 bases between the germline ends. Per germline, CDR1 SGHVS and CDR2 FQNEAQ.

Notes on this clonotype: One junction end does not reproduce the germline sequence, and a read error may be involved. The V gene is TRBV14, the J gene TRBJ2-7, with a weak D call TRBD1 (5 bases). Per germline, CDR1 SGHDN and CDR2 FVKESK. This CDR3 comprises 16 residues. Written as DNA, the CDR3 is TGTGTCAGCAGCCAAGGAAAGGGGCGAGGCTCCTACGAGCAGTACTTC. Its translation is CVSSQGKGRGSYEQYF.

The chain has TRBV6-6 and TRBJ2-1; no clear D. Germline V lookup: CDR1 MNHNY, CDR2 SVGAGI (reference sequence). Trimming removed 0 bases from V and 7 bases from J, with 13 bases in between. CDR3 length: 15 residues. The CDR3 is CASSYSGPGGNEQFF. The DNA for the CDR3 is TGTGCCAGCAGTTACTCCGGCCCCGGTGGTAATGAGCAGTTCTTC.